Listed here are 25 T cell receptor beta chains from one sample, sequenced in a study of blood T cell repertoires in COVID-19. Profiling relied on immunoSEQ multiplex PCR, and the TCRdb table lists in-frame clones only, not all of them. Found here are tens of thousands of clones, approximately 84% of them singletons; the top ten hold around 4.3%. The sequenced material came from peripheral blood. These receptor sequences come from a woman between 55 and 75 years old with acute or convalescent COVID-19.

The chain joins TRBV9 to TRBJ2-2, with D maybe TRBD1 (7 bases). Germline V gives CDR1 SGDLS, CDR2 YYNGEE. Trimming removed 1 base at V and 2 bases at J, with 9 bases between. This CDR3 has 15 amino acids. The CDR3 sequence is CASSVQGGNTGELFF. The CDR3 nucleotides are TGTGCCAGCAGCGTACAGGGGGGAAACACCGGGGAGCTGTTTTTT.

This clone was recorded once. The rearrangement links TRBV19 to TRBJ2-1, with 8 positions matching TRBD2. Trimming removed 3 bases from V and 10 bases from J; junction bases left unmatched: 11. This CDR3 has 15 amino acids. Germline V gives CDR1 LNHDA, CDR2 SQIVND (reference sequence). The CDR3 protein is CASSISPTSGQEQFF. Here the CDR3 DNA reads TGTGCCAGTAGTATCTCGCCTACTAGCGGTCAGGAGCAGTTCTTC.

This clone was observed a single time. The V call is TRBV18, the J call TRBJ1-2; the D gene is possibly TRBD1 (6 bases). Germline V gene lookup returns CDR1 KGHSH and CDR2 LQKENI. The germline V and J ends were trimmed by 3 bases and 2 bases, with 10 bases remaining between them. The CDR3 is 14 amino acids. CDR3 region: CASSPGQPNYGYTF. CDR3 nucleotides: TGTGCCAGCTCACCGGGACAACCAAACTATGGCTACACCTTC.

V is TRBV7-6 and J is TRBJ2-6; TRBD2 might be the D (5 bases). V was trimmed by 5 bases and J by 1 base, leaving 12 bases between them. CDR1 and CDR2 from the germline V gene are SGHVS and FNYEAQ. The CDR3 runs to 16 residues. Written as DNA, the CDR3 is TGTGCCAGCAGCCCCATTGGCGGGTCTGGGGCCAACGTCCTGACTTTC. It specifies CASSPIGGSGANVLTF.

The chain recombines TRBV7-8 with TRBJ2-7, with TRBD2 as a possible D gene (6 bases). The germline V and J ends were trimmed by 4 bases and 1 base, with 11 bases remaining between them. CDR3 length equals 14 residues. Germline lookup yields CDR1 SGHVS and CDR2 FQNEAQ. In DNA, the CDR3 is TGTGCCAGCAGCTCCTCGGAGGGGTCCTACGAGCAGTACTTC. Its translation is CASSSSEGSYEQYF.

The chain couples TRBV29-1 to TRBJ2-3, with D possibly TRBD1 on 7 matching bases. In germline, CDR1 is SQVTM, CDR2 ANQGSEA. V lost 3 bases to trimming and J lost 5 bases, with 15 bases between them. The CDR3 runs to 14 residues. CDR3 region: CSVEEGAVQDTQYF. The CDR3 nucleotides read TGCAGCGTTGAGGAGGGGGCAGTACAAGATACGCAGTATTTT.

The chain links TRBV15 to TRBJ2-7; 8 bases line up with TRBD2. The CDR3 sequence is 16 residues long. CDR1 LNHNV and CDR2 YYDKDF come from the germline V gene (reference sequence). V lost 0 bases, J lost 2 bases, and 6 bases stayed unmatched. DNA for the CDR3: TGTGCCACCAGCAGAGAGGGAGGCGGGGGGACCTACGAGCAGTACTTC. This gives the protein CATSREGGGGTYEQYF. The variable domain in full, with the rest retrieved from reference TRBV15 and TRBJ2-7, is DAMVIQNPRYQVTQFGKPVTLSCSQTLNHNVMYWYQQKSSQAPKLLFHYYDKDFNNEADTPDNFQSRRPNTSFCFLDIRSPGLGDTAMYLCATSREGGGGTYEQYFGPGTRLTVT.

This CDR3 reads CASRWQLNTEAFF. The CDR3 nucleotides read TGTGCCAGCAGGTGGCAATTGAACACTGAAGCTTTCTTT. The chain uses TRBV2 and TRBJ1-1; D call uncertain. The CDR3 sequence is 13 residues long. Per the germline V gene, CDR1 is SNHLY and CDR2 is FYNNEI. V was cut by 6 bases and J by 0 bases, with 8 bases left in between. Using reference TRBV2 and TRBJ1-1 for the parts outside the CDR3, the full variable domain is EPEVTQTPSHQVTQMGQEVILRCVPISNHLYFYWYRQILGQKVEFLVSFYNNEISEKSEIFDDQFSVERPDGSNFTLKIRSTKLEDSAMYFCASRWQLNTEAFFGQGTRLTVV.

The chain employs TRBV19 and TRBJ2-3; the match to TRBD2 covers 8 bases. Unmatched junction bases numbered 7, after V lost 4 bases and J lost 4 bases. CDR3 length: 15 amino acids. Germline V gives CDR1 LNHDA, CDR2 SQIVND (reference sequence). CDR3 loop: CASSTGGLGADTQYF. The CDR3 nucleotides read TGTGCCAGTAGTACGGGGGGGCTTGGTGCAGATACGCAGTATTTT.

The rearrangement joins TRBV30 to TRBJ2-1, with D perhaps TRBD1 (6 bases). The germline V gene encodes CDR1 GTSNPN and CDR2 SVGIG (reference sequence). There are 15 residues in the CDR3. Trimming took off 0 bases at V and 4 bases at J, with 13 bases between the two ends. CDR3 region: CAWSVTGDTYNEQFF. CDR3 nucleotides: TGTGCCTGGAGTGTAACTGGGGACACGTACAATGAGCAGTTCTTC.

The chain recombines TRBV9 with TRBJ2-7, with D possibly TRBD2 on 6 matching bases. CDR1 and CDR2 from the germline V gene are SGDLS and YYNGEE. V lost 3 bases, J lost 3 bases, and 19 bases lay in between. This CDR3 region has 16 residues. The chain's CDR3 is CASSATAGSINYEQYF. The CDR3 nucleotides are TGTGCCAGCAGCGCCACGGCGGGATCCATAAACTACGAGCAGTACTTC.

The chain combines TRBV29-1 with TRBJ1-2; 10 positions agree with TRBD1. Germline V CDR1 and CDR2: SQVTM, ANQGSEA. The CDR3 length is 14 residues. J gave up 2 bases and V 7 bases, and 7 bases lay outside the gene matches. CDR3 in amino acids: CSAPRDRGNYGYTF. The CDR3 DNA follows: TGCAGCGCCCCCAGGGACAGGGGAAACTATGGCTACACCTTC.

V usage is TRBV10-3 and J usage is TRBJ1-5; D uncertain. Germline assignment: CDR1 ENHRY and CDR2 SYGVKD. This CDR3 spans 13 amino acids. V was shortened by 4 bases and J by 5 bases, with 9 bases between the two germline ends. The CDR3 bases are TGTGCCATCAGTGGTCAAGGAGATCAGCCCCAGCATTTT. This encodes CAISGQGDQPQHF.

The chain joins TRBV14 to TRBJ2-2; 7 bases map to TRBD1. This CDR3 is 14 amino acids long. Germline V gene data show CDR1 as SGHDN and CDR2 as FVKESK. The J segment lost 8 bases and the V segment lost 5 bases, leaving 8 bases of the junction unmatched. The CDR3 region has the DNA TGTGCCAGCAGCTCAGACAGGGCGAGGGGGGAGCTGTTTTTT. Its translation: CASSSDRARGELFF.

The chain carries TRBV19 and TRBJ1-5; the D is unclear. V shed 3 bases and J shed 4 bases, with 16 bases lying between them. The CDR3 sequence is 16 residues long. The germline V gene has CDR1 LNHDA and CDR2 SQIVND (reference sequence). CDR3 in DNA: TGTGCCAGTAGTATCTCATTGGACGGCGGGAATCAGCCCCAGCATTTT. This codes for CASSISLDGGNQPQHF. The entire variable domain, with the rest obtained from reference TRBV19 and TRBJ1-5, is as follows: DGGITQSPKYLFRKEGQNVTLSCEQNLNHDAMYWYRQDPGQGLRLIYYSQIVNDFQKGDIAEGYSVSREKKESFPLTVTSAQKNPTAFYLCASSISLDGGNQPQHFGDGTRLSIL.

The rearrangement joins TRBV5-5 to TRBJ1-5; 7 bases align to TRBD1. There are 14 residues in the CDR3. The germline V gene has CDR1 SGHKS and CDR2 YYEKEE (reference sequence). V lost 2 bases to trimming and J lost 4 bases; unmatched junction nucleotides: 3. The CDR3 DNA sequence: TGTGCCAGCAGCTTCGGGACAGTAAATCAGCCCCAGCATTTT. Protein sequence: CASSFGTVNQPQHF.

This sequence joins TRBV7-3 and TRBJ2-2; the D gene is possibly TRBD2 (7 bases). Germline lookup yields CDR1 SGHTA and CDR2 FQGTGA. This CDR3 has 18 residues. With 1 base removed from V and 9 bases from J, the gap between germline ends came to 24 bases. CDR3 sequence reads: CASSLISGPISGGRELFF. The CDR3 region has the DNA TGTGCCAGCAGCTTAATCTCGGGCCCGATCTCGGGGGGCCGGGAGCTGTTTTTT.

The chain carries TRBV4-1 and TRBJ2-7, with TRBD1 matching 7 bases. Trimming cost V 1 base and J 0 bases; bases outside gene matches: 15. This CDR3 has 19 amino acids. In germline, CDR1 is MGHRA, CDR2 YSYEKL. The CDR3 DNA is TGCGCCAGCAGCCAAGCCCTTAAAACGGGAACAGGGGTCTCCTACGAGCAGTACTTC. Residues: CASSQALKTGTGVSYEQYF.

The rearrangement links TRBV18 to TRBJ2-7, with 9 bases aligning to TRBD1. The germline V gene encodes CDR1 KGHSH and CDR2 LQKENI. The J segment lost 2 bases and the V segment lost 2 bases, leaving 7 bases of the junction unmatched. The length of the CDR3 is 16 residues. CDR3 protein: CASSPNSGTGTYEQYF. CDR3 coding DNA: TGTGCCAGCTCACCAAACTCCGGGACAGGGACCTACGAGCAGTACTTC.

DNA of the CDR3: TGTGCCAGCAGCTTAGAGCAGGGGACATATTCACCCCTCCACTTT. Amino acids: CASSLEQGTYSPLHF. V and J are TRBV11-2 and TRBJ1-6; D might be TRBD1 (6 bases). V was trimmed by 0 bases and J by 8 bases, leaving 11 bases between them. The CDR3 runs to 15 residues. Germline values: CDR1 SGHAT, CDR2 FQNNGV.

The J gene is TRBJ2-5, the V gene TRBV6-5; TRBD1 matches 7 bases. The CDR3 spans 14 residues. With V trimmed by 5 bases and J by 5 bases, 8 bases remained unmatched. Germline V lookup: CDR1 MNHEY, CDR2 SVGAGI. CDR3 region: CASSRQGRGETQYF. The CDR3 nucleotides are TGTGCCAGCAGTAGACAGGGTAGAGGGGAGACCCAGTACTTC.

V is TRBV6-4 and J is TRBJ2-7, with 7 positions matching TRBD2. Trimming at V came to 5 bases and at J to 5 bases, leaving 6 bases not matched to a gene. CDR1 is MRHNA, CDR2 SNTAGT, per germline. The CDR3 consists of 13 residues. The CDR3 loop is CASSIDGGNEQYF. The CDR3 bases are TGTGCCAGCAGTATCGACGGGGGGAACGAGCAGTACTTC.

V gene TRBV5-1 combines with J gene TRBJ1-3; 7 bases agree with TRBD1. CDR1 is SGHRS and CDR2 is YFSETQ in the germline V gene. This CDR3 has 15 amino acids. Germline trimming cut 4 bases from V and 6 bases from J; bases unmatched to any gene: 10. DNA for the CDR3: TGCGCCAGCAGCCTGTCCGGGACAGTAGAAAACACCATATATTTT. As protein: CASSLSGTVENTIYF.

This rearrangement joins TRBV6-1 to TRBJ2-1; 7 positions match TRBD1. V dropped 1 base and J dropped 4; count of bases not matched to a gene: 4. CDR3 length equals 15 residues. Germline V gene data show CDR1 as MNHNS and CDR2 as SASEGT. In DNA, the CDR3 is TGTGCCAGCAGTGAAGTAGGGACAGCATACAATGAGCAGTTCTTC. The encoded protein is CASSEVGTAYNEQFF.

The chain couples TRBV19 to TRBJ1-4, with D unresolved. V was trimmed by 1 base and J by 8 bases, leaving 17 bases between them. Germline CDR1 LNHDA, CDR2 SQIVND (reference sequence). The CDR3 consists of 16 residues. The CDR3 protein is CASSIGRPPTREKLFF. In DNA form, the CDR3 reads TGTGCCAGTAGTATAGGTCGGCCCCCTACGCGGGAAAAACTGTTTTTT.